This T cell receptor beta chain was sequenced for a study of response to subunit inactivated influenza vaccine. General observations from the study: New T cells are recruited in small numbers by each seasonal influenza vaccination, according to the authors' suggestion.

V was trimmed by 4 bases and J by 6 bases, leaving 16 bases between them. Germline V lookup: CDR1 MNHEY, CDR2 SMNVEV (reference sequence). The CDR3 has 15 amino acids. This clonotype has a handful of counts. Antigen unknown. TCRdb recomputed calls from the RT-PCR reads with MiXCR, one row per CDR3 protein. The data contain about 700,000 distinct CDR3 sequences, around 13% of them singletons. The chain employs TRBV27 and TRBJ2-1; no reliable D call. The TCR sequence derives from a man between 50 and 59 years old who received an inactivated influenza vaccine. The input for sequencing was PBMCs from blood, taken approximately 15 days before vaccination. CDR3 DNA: TGTGCCAGCAGTTCCCGGGCCCTCTCCGTCAATGAGCAGTTCTTC. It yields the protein CASSSRALSVNEQFF.